What follows is one T cell receptor (beta chain) and its context. Its antigen is undetermined. This specimen comes from a study of siplizumab effects on memory and regulatory T cells. Study-wide results and limits: Naive-or-memory phenotypes were unassignable for roughly 75-96% of proliferating CD4+ or CD8+ clones.

The protocol was immunoSEQ multiplex PCR, while the TCRdb copy is restricted to in-frame clones and leaves out a portion. Among about 120,000 clones, about 94% were seen once, and the ten largest hold over 0.15%. Germline lookup yields CDR1 LNHDA and CDR2 SQIVND (reference sequence). Trimming pared 5 bases from V and 1 base from J, leaving 15 bases between. CDR3 length: 16 residues. The chain joins TRBV19 to TRBJ2-1; possible D gene TRBD2, 7 bases. Sequencing input: non-Treg CD4+ T cells sorted from blood. The TCR sequence derives from a human donor in good health. The CDR3 nucleotides read TGTGCCAGTAGTGTGGGGGGGGCCGGATCCTACAATGAGCAGTTCTTC. Its protein product is CASSVGGAGSYNEQFF.